These 15 T cell receptor beta chains share one sample of origin, sequenced in a study of blood T cell repertoires in COVID-19. Sequencing was performed with immunoSEQ multiplex PCR; in TCRdb, only in-frame clones are kept and a portion is missing. The sample lists 220,000 or so clones, roughly 80% occurring once. The sequencing sample was made of peripheral blood. Receptors originate from a woman aged 60 to 75 with acute or convalescent COVID-19.

The chain carries TRBV5-1 and TRBJ2-2, with D possibly TRBD2 on 6 matching bases. V gave up 2 bases and J gave up 5 bases, with 13 bases separating them. CDR1 SGHRS and CDR2 YFSETQ come from the germline V gene. The CDR3 is 15 residues long. The CDR3 region has the DNA TGCGCCAGCAGCTTACTTATGGGGGGTACCGGGGAGCTGTTTTTT. It specifies CASSLLMGGTGELFF.

The chain links TRBV6-6 to TRBJ2-1, with 8 nucleotides matching TRBD2. Germline CDR1 MNHNY, CDR2 SVGAGI (reference sequence). The length of the CDR3 is 14 residues. V shed 7 bases and J 9 bases; nucleotides not matched to a gene: 11. The CDR3 nucleotides read TGTGCCAGCACTGAGGCCAGCGGGGGTTTTGAGCAGTTCTTC. It codes for CASTEASGGFEQFF.

CDR3 nucleotide sequence: TGCGCCAGCAGCTTTACAGGGGGAAACACTGAAGCTTTCTTT. Protein: CASSFTGGNTEAFF. V gene TRBV5-1 combines with J gene TRBJ1-1; 8 bases agree with TRBD1. Germline values: CDR1 SGHRS, CDR2 YFSETQ. The ends lost 2 bases at V and 2 bases at J; junction bases unmatched: 2. The CDR3 is 14 residues long.

This chain joins TRBV7-2 and TRBJ1-2; 7 bases line up with TRBD1. The CDR3 is 15 amino acids. Germline V gives CDR1 SGHTA, CDR2 FQGNSA. The junction had 9 bases not matched to a gene; V was cut back by 3 bases and J by 5 bases. The CDR3 nucleotides read TGTGCCAGCAGCTTCATAGACAGGGTCGCGTATGGCTACACCTTC. Protein product: CASSFIDRVAYGYTF.

This rearrangement joins TRBV5-1 to TRBJ1-1, with D unclear. Per the germline V gene, CDR1 is SGHRS and CDR2 is YFSETQ. V gave up 4 bases and J gave up 1 base, with 8 bases separating them. This CDR3 is 13 amino acids long. The CDR3 is CASSRAGNTEAFF. The CDR3 DNA follows: TGCGCCAGCAGCCGCGCAGGGAACACTGAAGCTTTCTTT.

This chain links TRBV29-1 with TRBJ1-4; D call uncertain. The ends were cut back, 7 bases at V and 5 bases at J, with 8 bases in the middle. The CDR3 is 11 amino acids. Germline V gives CDR1 SQVTM, CDR2 ANQGSEA. In nucleotides, the CDR3 is TGCAGCGGTACAGCAAATGAAAAACTGTTTTTT. It encodes CSGTANEKLFF.

The J gene is TRBJ2-1, the V gene TRBV27, with 12 bases fitting TRBD2. Trimming at V came to 2 bases and at J to 7 bases, leaving 3 bases not matched to a gene. In germline, CDR1 is MNHEY, CDR2 SMNVEV (reference sequence). The CDR3 has 15 amino acids. CDR3 sequence: CASSLTSGGQNEQFF. The CDR3 nucleotides are TGTGCCAGCAGTTTAACTAGCGGGGGGCAAAATGAGCAGTTCTTC.

The chain employs TRBV5-1 and TRBJ2-1; TRBD1 agrees at 12 bases. V dropped 3 bases and J dropped 10; count of bases not matched to a gene: 8. Germline V lookup: CDR1 SGHRS, CDR2 YFSETQ. The CDR3 is 15 amino acids. CDR3 amino acids: CASSSGTGGLVEQFF. CDR3 nucleotide sequence: TGCGCCAGCAGCTCCGGGACAGGGGGCCTCGTGGAGCAGTTCTTC.

CDR3 region: CASSPDRVGGEQFF. The CDR3 DNA follows: TGTGCCAGCAGCCCCGACAGGGTGGGGGGTGAGCAGTTCTTC. This chain uses TRBV7-3 with TRBJ2-1; possibly TRBD1 for D (7 bases). Germline V gene data show CDR1 as SGHTA and CDR2 as FQGTGA. CDR3 length equals 14 residues. Between the trimmed V and J ends, which lost 5 bases and 9 bases, there was a span of 17 bases.

This chain joins TRBV5-1 and TRBJ1-1, with a tentative D call TRBD1 (5 bases). The CDR3 totals 13 residues. Germline values: CDR1 SGHRS, CDR2 YFSETQ. Trimming removed 4 bases from V and 11 bases from J, with 18 bases in between. CDR3 sequence reads: CASSPAGEGRAFF. Written as DNA, the CDR3 is TGCGCCAGCAGCCCCGCCGGGGAGGGGAGGGCTTTCTTT.

This chain uses TRBV4-2 with TRBJ1-5, with D unresolved. Germline V gives CDR1 LGHNA, CDR2 YNFKEQ. V was pared by 0 bases and J by 6 bases, with 9 bases between. The CDR3 is 14 amino acids. DNA for the CDR3: TGTGCCAGCAGCCAAGACCTACTTGGTCAGCCCCAGCATTTT. It yields the protein CASSQDLLGQPQHF.

The chain couples TRBV4-3 to TRBJ2-2, with TRBD1 matching 8 bases. This CDR3 contains 18 residues. V was clipped by 0 bases and J by 5 bases; unmatched bases: 11. Germline values: CDR1 LGHNA, CDR2 YSLEER. CDR3 sequence (DNA): TGCGCCAGCAGCCAAGACCGGCATCAGGGGGCGCGTACCGGGGAGCTGTTTTTT. This translates into CASSQDRHQGARTGELFF.

The chain employs TRBV9 and TRBJ2-1, with TRBD1 identical over 7 bases. V shed 4 bases and J 2 bases; nucleotides not matched to a gene: 6. The CDR3 has 15 amino acids. Germline assignment: CDR1 SGDLS and CDR2 YYNGEE. The CDR3 loop reads CASSPRQGTYNEQFF. The CDR3 DNA follows: TGTGCCAGCAGCCCCCGACAGGGAACCTACAATGAGCAGTTCTTC.

The table lists this clone with a few counts. This rearrangement joins TRBV12-3 or TRBV12-4 to TRBJ2-5, with 7 bases identical to TRBD1. The CDR3 sequence is 13 residues long. The J segment lost 7 bases and the V segment lost 6 bases, leaving 8 bases of the junction unmatched. The CDR3: CASSLGQEVTQYF. CDR3 in DNA: TGTGCCAGCAGCCTCGGACAGGAGGTGACCCAGTACTTC.

The rearrangement links TRBV9 to TRBJ1-2; D remains ambiguous. Trimming took off 0 bases at V and 3 bases at J, with 12 bases between the two ends. Per germline, CDR1 SGDLS and CDR2 YYNGEE. The CDR3 runs 15 residues. This CDR3 is CASSVGGTADYGYTF. The CDR3 region has the DNA TGTGCCAGCAGCGTAGGCGGTACGGCGGACTATGGCTACACCTTC.